This T cell receptor (beta chain) was identified during a study of T cell changes during pregnancy in multiple sclerosis (dated by TCRdb to between 2019 and 2020). In terms of the full investigation: The study examined how the T cell repertoire changed over the course of pregnancy in women with multiple sclerosis.

The library was built by means of the immunoSEQ multiplex PCR assay. The clones in this table, taken by TCRdb from immuneACCESS, are in-frame only. Not every clone is retained; where verified, under half of the shortfall comes from an unresolved V gene, and the cause of the rest is unknown. This sample has around 95,000 clones in its table, and 92% of those were observed once. The ten largest clones represent 1.5% to 2.5% of the sample. Notes on this clone: Its antigen is still unknown. One base away there is no much larger clone; base qualities are not given.

The germline V gene supplies CDR1 SGHRS and CDR2 YFSETQ. The CDR3 runs 15 amino acids, cysteine and phenylalanine included. The kept DNA is CDR3 alone, 45 bases in frame from the first base. V gives up 0 bases and J gives up 2 bases, and the segment between their germline ends measures 12 bases. Recombination connected TRBV5-1 to TRBJ2-7; the D region possibly corresponds to TRBD1 (6 bases align). Material: peripheral blood, obtained after pregnancy. The clonotype comes from a female donor with multiple sclerosis, enrolled in a pregnancy study. The nucleotides are TGCGCCAGCAGCTTGGTGGCAGGGGCAACCTACGAGCAGTACTTC. Its product reads: CASSLVAGATYEQYF.